This T cell receptor (beta chain) comes out of a study of CD4 T cells in relation to SARS-CoV-2 and coronaviruses. Study-level information: The negative reference was HIV-1 Nef peptide pool or peptide-free culture.

Whole-study findings and limits: This crossreactivity analysis covered spike protein alone, no other viral proteins.

Measured with immunoSEQ multiplex PCR; TCRdb has only the in-frame clones, and not every one. The data hold roughly 18,000 clones, with about 80% observed a single time. This clone has more than one count but fewer than ten. Its matching antigen is unknown. Unexposed donor CD4+ T cells date from about 2011-2018, before the COVID-19 pandemic. The cells were cultured for 9 to 11 days before CD4+ T cells were isolated. Testing used SARS-CoV-2 S/N and four cold-coronavirus spikes on unexposed-donor CD4+ T cells, cells permitting. Germline V gene sequence: CDR1 MNHEY, CDR2 SMNVEV (reference sequence). The V end lost 0 bases, the J end lost 3 bases, and 8 bases lay between the germline ends. This CDR3 has 14 residues.

The sequence derives from a human donor in good health. The specimen sequenced was CD4+ T cells from PBMCs, cultured in vitro. This chain connects TRBV27 to TRBJ1-1; no definite D call. The CDR3: CASSLSDAYTEAFF. CDR3 nucleotides: TGTGCCAGCAGTTTATCTGACGCGTACACTGAAGCTTTCTTT.